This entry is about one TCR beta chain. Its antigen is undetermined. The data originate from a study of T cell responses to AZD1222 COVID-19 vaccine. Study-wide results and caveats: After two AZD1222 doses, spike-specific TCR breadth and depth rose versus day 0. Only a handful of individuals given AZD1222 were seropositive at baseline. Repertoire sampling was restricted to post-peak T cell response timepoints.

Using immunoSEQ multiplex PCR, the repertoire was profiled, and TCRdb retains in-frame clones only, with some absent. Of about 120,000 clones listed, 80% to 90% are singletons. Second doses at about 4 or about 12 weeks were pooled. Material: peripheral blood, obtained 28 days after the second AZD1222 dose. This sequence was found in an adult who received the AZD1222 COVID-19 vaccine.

DNA of the CDR3: TGTGCCAGCAGCCTCACCAGGGGAATGCTGCCCCAGCATTTT. It encodes CASSLTRGMLPQHF. This chain connects TRBV28 to TRBJ1-5; the D gene is possibly TRBD1 (6 bases). The CDR3 length is 14 residues. Per the germline V gene, CDR1 is MDHEN and CDR2 is SYDVKM. The V end lost 6 bases, the J end lost 9 bases, and 18 bases lay between the germline ends.